The T cell receptor (beta chain) described here comes from a study of shared clonotypes between healthy human individuals. Whole-study results and caveats: Clonotype sharing across several donors was observed for approximately 5% of naive CD4 clonotypes.

Clones were read by immunoSEQ multiplex PCR, and TCRdb kept only the in-frame ones, dropping some. The profile covers about 2.3 million clones, with approximately 93% appearing a single time and under 0.45% taken by the ten largest. The CDR3 spans 19 residues. The V gene's germline CDR1 is SGHDN and CDR2 FVKESK. Trimming took off 0 bases at V and 0 bases at J, with 20 bases between the two ends. Details on this clone: Its antigen is as yet unknown.

The V gene is TRBV14, the J gene TRBJ1-1; no reliable D call. The source is a man younger than 35 in good health. Some clones in this sample may be carry-over from other donors' samples. The sample taken for sequencing was naive CD4+ T cells from PBMCs. Regarding subset: CD45RA+ positively selected. CDR3 nucleotides: TGTGCCAGCAGCCAAGATATACGTAAGGTTTCGTTCCTGAACACTGAAGCTTTCTTT. It is translated as CASSQDIRKVSFLNTEAFF. Drawing the rest from reference TRBV14 and TRBJ1-1, the complete variable domain is EAGVTQFPSHSVIEKGQTVTLRCDPISGHDNLYWYRRVMGKEIKFLLHFVKESKQDESGMPNNRFLAERTGGTYSTLKVQPAELEDSGVYFCASSQDIRKVSFLNTEAFFGQGTRLTVV.